This T cell receptor beta chain was sequenced in a study of T cell repertoires in cytomegalovirus infection. Study context: Use of recently identified HLA-C-restricted and well-studied HLA-B-restricted CMV epitopes was part of the study. Carrying CMV and the relevant HLA type showed in public TCR beta signatures. General study results and limits: Summed frequency of shared TCR beta families picked out CMV carriers who also had the relevant HLA. CMV-specific HLA-C-restricted TCR beta clonotypes dominated the ex vivo response.

Of note for this clonotype: Its antigen is as yet unknown. Mismatch with germline at one junction end may stem from a read error.

Germline CDR1 is SGHAT and CDR2 is FQDESV (reference sequence). The CDR3 extends over 13 amino acids. Via MiXCR, TCRdb re-called the reads, giving one row per CDR3 protein. The sample carries roughly 80,000 distinct CDR3 sequences, approximately 40% recorded once. The sample in question was CD8+ T cells from cultured PBMCs, obtained from culture after CMV antigen stimulation. This chain uses TRBV11-1 with TRBJ1-2; D call uncertain. The clonotype comes from a human donor in good health (CMV status not recorded). Some clones in this sample may be carry-over from other donors' samples. CDR3 region: CASSPVGGYGYTF. The CDR3 coding sequence is TGTGCGAGCAGCCCAGTCGGTGGGTATGGCTACACCTTC.